This TCR beta chain was recorded in a study of blood T cells in healthy people across ages. There are many counts of this clonotype. The ends were cut back, 1 base at V and 5 bases at J, with 2 bases in the middle. Germline V gene lookup returns CDR1 SGHTA and CDR2 FQGNSA. The CDR3 covers 12 residues. Next came a second PCR, run for about 7 to 12 cycles, which used a sample-barcoded 5' primer along with a J-beta primer mix. TCRdb independently ran MiXCR on the 5' RACE reads; one entry per CDR3 protein. The table has over 1,200,000 distinct CDR3 sequences, around 55% seen once. The rearrangement links TRBV7-2 to TRBJ1-4; no firm D call. Sequenced input: blood. The receptor was derived from a young man in good health. As DNA, the CDR3 is TGTGCCAGCAGCTTAGTGAATGAAAAACTGTTTTTT. Translated: CASSLVNEKLFF.